This T cell receptor (beta chain) was captured in a study of cytomegalovirus exposure and HLA in healthy donors. CDR1 and CDR2 (germline): SGHVS, FQNEAQ. The CDR3 is 16 residues long. The V gene lost 1 base and the J gene lost 2 bases, with 11 bases spanning the gap. TCRdb's copy holds only in-frame clones and misses some; the assay was immunoSEQ multiplex PCR. The sample yields about 60,000 clones, approximately 96% seen once. The chain recombines TRBV7-8 with TRBJ2-2; D not certain. The specimen was PBMCs. This sequence originates from a man aged 18 to 29 in good health and CMV-seronegative. The CDR3 region has the DNA TGTGCCAGCAGCTTAGTGCTTCACTCAAACACCGGGGAGCTGTTTTTT. Its protein product is CASSLVLHSNTGELFF.